The entry below describes one TCR beta chain. The table lists this clonotype with many counts. The target of this receptor is not known. Within one base of it there is no much larger clone, and no base qualities were kept. In light of the paper, this sample's treatment or condition label describes: allogeneic hematopoietic cell transplantation with graft depleted of TCRalphabeta T cells and CD19 B cells. Transplant recipients were children who received TCRalphabeta/CD19-depleted allogeneic hematopoietic cell grafts. Library creation used PCR. The run used an Illumina HiSeq 2500. TCR library preparation used molecular barcoding, with unique molecular identifiers applied to normalize quantification of the TCRbeta repertoire. TCRdb applied fastp at Q25 and MiXCR to the public reads, then kept only in-frame beta chains. CDR3 protein sequences are deduplicated, and each keeps its most common genes and DNA. The sample data list 250,000 or so distinct CDR3 sequences, and around 8% of these were observed just once. Approximately 6.3% of the sample is taken by the ten largest.

From cysteine to phenylalanine, the CDR3 is 13 amino acids long. Only the CDR3 region is kept as DNA, spanning 39 bases read in frame from base 1. V loses 5 bases at its end and J loses 2 bases; junction bases beyond the gene matches: 5. CDR1 and CDR2 (SQVTM, ANQGSEA) derive from the germline V gene. The data stem from a study of T-cell reconstitution after alpha-beta-depleted transplantation in children (dated by TCRdb to the mid-2010s). For context, the study as a whole: Using TCR repertoire profiling, the study quantitatively followed how T-cell immune reconstitution unfolded in children after TCRalphabeta/CD19-depleted allogeneic hematopoietic cell transplantation. Overall results and qualifications from the work: The high TCRbeta diversity at day 60 in some patients was ascribed to recipient T cells and intrathymic progenitors that had survived conditioning. Over the following months the frequencies of hyperexpanded clones went down, and after one year T-cell counts and TCRbeta diversity were mostly credited to newly produced T cells. Apparently early alphabetaT-cell count recovery about two months after transplant reportedly relied on only several hundred rapidly expanded clones derived from non-depleted graft cells.

The sample in question was PBMCs, mostly from graft donor cells, obtained 180 days after TCRalphabeta/CD19-depleted stem cell transplant. The rearranged chain carries TRBV29-1 and TRBJ1-1; 7 bases in the middle match TRBD1. The receptor's source is a male patient aged 10 to 17 who had a stem cell transplant for acute lymphoblastic leukemia, so the T cells may come from the graft donor. CDR3 sequence: CSVQGQINTEAFF. The sequenced DNA is TGCAGCGTTCAGGGACAGATAAACACTGAAGCTTTCTTT.